Listed below are T cell receptor beta chains from one sample, sequenced in a study of molecular identifiers for immune sequencing clone quantification. A single record per CDR3 protein comes from TCRdb applying MiXCR to the PCR reads. The table shows around 460,000 distinct CDR3 sequences, with approximately 25% occurring only once. The sequencing input was naive CD8+ T cells from blood, with Jurkat cell RNA spiked in. The origin of the receptors is a human donor in good health. Some libraries in this study had Jurkat cell RNA spiked in. CDR3s include the opening cysteine and the closing phenylalanine or tryptophan. A D gene is named only where the DNA matches it firmly. Not every row has a clone size; where given, it reads once, few, many or a size class.

-,TRBV19,-,TRBJ2-2,TGTGCCAGTACCGGCAGCGCAAACACCGGGGAGCTGTTTTTT,CASTGSANTGELFF
-,TRBV19,few,TRBJ2-7,TGTGCCAGTAGCCAGGCCGCTAGGGGCCTCTACGAGCAGTACTTC,CASSQAARGLYEQYF
TRBD2,TRBV4-3,-,TRBJ2-5,TGCGCCAGCAGCCAGGCCCATAGCGGGGGGTTCCAAGAGACCCAGTACTTC,CASSQAHSGGFQETQYF
-,TRBV4-1,many,TRBJ1-1,TGCGCCAGCAGCCAAGTCTCTGTGGCTGAAGCTTTCTTT,CASSQVSVAEAFF
-,TRBV27,-,TRBJ2-7,TGTGCCAGCAGTTTTCAGGTCTCCTACGAGCAGTACTTC,CASSFQVSYEQYF
-,TRBV2,many,TRBJ2-7,TGTGCCAGCAGTCGGCAGGAGTCCTACGAGCAGTACTTC,CASSRQESYEQYF
TRBD2,TRBV7-2,-,TRBJ2-3,TGTGCCAGCAGCAGGACTAGCGCGCAAGATACGCAGTATTTT,CASSRTSAQDTQYF
TRBD1,TRBV19,few,TRBJ1-2,TGTGCCAGTGTACAGGGGGCAGAAGCTAACTATGGCTACACCTTC,CASVQGAEANYGYTF
-,TRBV29-1,-,TRBJ2-7,TGCAGCGGCACACAGGGTTTGGGCTACGAGCAGTACTTC,CSGTQGLGYEQYF
-,TRBV20-1,many,TRBJ2-3,TGCAGTGCTAGAGTGACTAGGGGTGCAGATACGCAGTATTTT,CSARVTRGADTQYF
-,TRBV4-3,-,TRBJ2-3,TGCGCCAGCAGCCAAGATCCCGTATCCGGAACAGATACGCAGTATTTT,CASSQDPVSGTDTQYF
-,TRBV19,-,TRBJ1-5,TGTGCCAGTAGTTCGGTGGGGGTGGGTCAGCCCCAGCATTTT,CASSSVGVGQPQHF
-,TRBV5-1,-,TRBJ1-1,TGCGCCGGCAGCTTGGCTGGTACGAACACTGAAGCTTTCTTT,CAGSLAGTNTEAFF
-,TRBV2,-,TRBJ1-4,TGTGCCAGCAGTGAAGCGGAAGGGGCTGGAGAAAAACTGTTTTTT,CASSEAEGAGEKLFF
-,TRBV19,-,TRBJ2-7,TGTGCCAGTAGTTACCAGGGAGGAACCTACGAGCAGTACTTC,CASSYQGGTYEQYF
-,TRBV20-1,-,TRBJ2-2,TGCAGTGCTACTGAGGGGATTATTTTGCGTTGCATCGCGAACACCGGGGAGCTGTTTTTT,CSATEGIILRCIANTGELFF
-,TRBV6-2/TRBV6-3,-,TRBJ2-7,TGTGCCAGCAGTTACACCATGACTACCTACGAGCAGTACTTC,CASSYTMTTYEQYF
TRBD2,TRBV20-1,few,TRBJ2-7,TGCAGTGCCCGGACTAGCGGGCGATACCGCTCCTACGAGCAGTACTTC,CSARTSGRYRSYEQYF
-,TRBV7-8,many,TRBJ2-5,TGTGCCAGCAGCTTCCTGGGTGTCCACCAAGGGCCCCAGTACTTC,CASSFLGVHQGPQYF
-,TRBV20-1,many,TRBJ2-7,TGCAGTGCTAGGACTATGTCTGCCTACGAGCAGTACTTC,CSARTMSAYEQYF
-,TRBV2,few,TRBJ1-2,TGTGCCAGCACCACCGATGGCGGCATCTATGGCTACACCTTC,CASTTDGGIYGYTF
-,TRBV24-1,-,TRBJ2-6,TGTGCCACCAGTCGAACAGGAAAGAAATCTGGGGCCAACGTCCTGACTTTC,CATSRTGKKSGANVLTF
TRBD1,TRBV12-5,many,TRBJ2-7,TGTGCTAGTGCTCCGGACAGGGGCGACGAGCAGTACTTC,CASAPDRGDEQYF
-,TRBV7-2,many,TRBJ2-5,TGTGCCAGCAGCTTTATAGAGAGACAAGAGACCCAGTACTTC,CASSFIERQETQYF
TRBD1,TRBV4-1,few,TRBJ1-1,TGCGCCAGCAGCCAAATCGGGACAGGGGCATTGGGCACTGAAGCTTTCTTT,CASSQIGTGALGTEAFF
TRBD1,TRBV6-2/TRBV6-3,-,TRBJ2-7,TGTGCCAGCAGCGACCACCGGACAGGTCGAGAGCAGTACTTC,CASSDHRTGREQYF
TRBD1,TRBV27,many,TRBJ2-7,TGTGCCAGCAGTACAAGGACAGGGGCCCGGGAGCAGTACTTC,CASSTRTGAREQYF
-,TRBV30,-,TRBJ2-7,TGTGCCTTATCTATCGAAGACTCCTACGAGCAGTACTTC,CALSIEDSYEQYF
-,TRBV6-5,-,TRBJ1-5,TGTGCCGGCAGTTCCGACTGGGGGGGGAATCAGCCCCAGCATTTT,CAGSSDWGGNQPQHF
TRBD1,TRBV7-9,many,TRBJ2-7,TGTGCCAGCAGCAAAACTCCGGGACAGGGGAACGAGCAGTACTTC,CASSKTPGQGNEQYF
-,TRBV12-3/TRBV12-4,-,TRBJ1-1,TGTGCCAGCAGTTTGCGGGACGGAATTGGTGAAGCTTTCTTT,CASSLRDGIGEAFF
TRBD2,TRBV27,-,TRBJ2-7,TGTGCCAGCAGTTTTGGACTAGCGGATGGGAGCGAGCAGTACTTC,CASSFGLADGSEQYF
-,TRBV13,few,TRBJ1-5,TGTGCCAGCAGCGCAGACAGAAGCAATCAGCCCCAGCATTTT,CASSADRSNQPQHF
TRBD2,TRBV4-1,-,TRBJ2-7,TGCGCCAGCGCCCCCGACTGGGGGGGGACCTACGAGCAGTACTTC,CASAPDWGGTYEQYF
-,TRBV7-9,-,TRBJ1-1,TGTGCCAGCAGGCCAGGGGAACCCCCCACTGAAGCTTTCTTT,CASRPGEPPTEAFF
-,TRBV6-5,few,TRBJ2-7,TGTGCCAGCAGTTACGGGCTGTACTCCTACGAGCAGTACTTC,CASSYGLYSYEQYF
TRBD2,TRBV7-2,many,TRBJ2-7,TGTGCCAGCAGCTTGGAACGACTAGCGGGAGGGCCGTACGAGCAGTACTTC,CASSLERLAGGPYEQYF
-,TRBV12-3/TRBV12-4,many,TRBJ2-1,TGTGCCAGCAGCCCCCAGGGTAATGAGCAGTTCTTC,CASSPQGNEQFF
TRBD1,TRBV7-8,many,TRBJ1-1,TGTGCCAGCAGAGGCAGGGAACAGGGGATGAACACTGAAGCTTTCTTT,CASRGREQGMNTEAFF
TRBD1,TRBV2,few,TRBJ2-3,TGTGCCAGCAGTGAAGGGCTAGGACAGGGGGATACGCAGTATTTT,CASSEGLGQGDTQYF
TRBD2,TRBV6-5,-,TRBJ2-3,TGTGCCAGCAGTTACTCTCCCGCAGGGGCATGGGCGGGAGGACGGGACCCAGATACGCAGTATTTT,CASSYSPAGAWAGGRDPDTQYF